This T cell receptor (beta chain) was sequenced during a study of T cell responses to AZD1222 COVID-19 vaccine. Deletions cut 2 bases from V and 4 bases from J, with 24 bases between. This CDR3 is 19 amino acids long. The V gene's germline CDR1 is MNHEY and CDR2 SMNVEV (reference sequence). The assay was immunoSEQ multiplex PCR, and TCRdb's table has in-frame clones only and misses some. Here the sample spans some 140,000 clones, 92% being singletons. Material: peripheral blood, obtained on day 0 of AZD1222 vaccination. The TCR was taken from an adult in good health. This rearrangement joins TRBV27 to TRBJ2-1; D is possibly TRBD1 (6 bases). The CDR3: CASSLNLGATGSRYNEQFF. The CDR3 DNA follows: TGTGCCAGCAGTTTAAATCTAGGAGCCACAGGGTCCAGATACAATGAGCAGTTCTTC.